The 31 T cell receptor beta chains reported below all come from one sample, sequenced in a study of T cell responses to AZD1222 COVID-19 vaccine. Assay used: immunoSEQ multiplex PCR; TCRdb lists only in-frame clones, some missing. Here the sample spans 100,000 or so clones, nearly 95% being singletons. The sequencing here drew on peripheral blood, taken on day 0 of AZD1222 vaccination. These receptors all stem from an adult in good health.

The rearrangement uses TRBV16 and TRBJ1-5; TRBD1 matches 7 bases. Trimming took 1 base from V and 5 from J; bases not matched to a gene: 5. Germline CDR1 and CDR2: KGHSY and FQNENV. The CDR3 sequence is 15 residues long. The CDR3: CASSQWGQGDQPQHF. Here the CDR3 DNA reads TGTGCCAGCAGCCAATGGGGGCAGGGGGATCAGCCCCAGCATTTT. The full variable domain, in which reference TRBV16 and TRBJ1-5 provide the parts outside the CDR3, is GEEVAQTPKHLVRGEGQKAKLYCAPIKGHSYVFWYQQVLKNEFKFLISFQNENVFDETGMPKERFSAKCLPNSPCSLEIQATKLEDSAVYFCASSQWGQGDQPQHFGDGTRLSIL.

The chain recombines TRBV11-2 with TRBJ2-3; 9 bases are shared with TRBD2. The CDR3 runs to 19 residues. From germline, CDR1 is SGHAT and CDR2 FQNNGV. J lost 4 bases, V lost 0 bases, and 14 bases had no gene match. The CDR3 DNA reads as TGTGCCAGCAGCTTAGAGGTATCTGGCGGGAGGGCCGTCGCAGATACGCAGTATTTT. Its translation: CASSLEVSGGRAVADTQYF.

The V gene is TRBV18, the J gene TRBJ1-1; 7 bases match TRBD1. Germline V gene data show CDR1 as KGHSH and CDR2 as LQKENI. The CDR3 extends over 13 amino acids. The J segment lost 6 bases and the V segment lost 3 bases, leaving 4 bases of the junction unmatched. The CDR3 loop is CASSPDREAEAFF. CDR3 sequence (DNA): TGTGCCAGCTCACCTGACAGGGAGGCTGAAGCTTTCTTT.

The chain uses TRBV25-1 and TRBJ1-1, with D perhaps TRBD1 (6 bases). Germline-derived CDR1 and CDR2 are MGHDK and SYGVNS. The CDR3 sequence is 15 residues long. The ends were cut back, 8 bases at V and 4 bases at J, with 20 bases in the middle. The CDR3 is CASAGEQRLRTEAFF. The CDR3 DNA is TGTGCCAGCGCAGGGGAGCAGAGGTTACGCACTGAAGCTTTCTTT.

The CDR3 region is CASHPGQLNEKLFF. CDR3 DNA sequence: TGTGCCAGCCACCCGGGGCAGCTAAATGAAAAACTGTTTTTT. The genes are TRBV19 and TRBJ1-4; TRBD1 might be the D (5 bases). CDR3 size: 14 residues. The V gene's germline CDR1 is LNHDA and CDR2 SQIVND (reference sequence). V was clipped by 9 bases and J by 5 bases, with 16 bases between them.

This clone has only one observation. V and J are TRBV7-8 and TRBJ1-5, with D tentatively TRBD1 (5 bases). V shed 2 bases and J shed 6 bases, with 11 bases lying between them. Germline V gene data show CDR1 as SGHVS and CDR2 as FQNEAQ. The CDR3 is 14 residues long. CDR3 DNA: TGTGCCAGCAGCTTATTTCAAGGGGCTCAGCCCCAGCATTTT. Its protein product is CASSLFQGAQPQHF.

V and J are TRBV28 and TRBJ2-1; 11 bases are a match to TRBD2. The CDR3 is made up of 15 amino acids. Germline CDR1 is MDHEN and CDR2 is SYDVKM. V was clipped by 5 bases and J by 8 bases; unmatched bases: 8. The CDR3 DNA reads TGTGCCAGCAGTAGTAGCGGGAGGGCCTTAGATGAGCAGTTCTTC. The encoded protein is CASSSSGRALDEQFF.

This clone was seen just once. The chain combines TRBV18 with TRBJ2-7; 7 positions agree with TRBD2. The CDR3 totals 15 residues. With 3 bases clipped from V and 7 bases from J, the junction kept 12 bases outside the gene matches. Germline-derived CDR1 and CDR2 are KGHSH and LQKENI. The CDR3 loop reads CASSPRVGGPEEQYF. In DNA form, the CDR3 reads TGTGCCAGCTCACCCCGGGTGGGAGGGCCTGAAGAGCAGTACTTC.

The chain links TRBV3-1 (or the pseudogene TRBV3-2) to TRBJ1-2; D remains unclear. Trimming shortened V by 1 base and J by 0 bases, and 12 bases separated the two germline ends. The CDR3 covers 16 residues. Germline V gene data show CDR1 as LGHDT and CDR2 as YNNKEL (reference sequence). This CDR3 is CASSQVTEKPNYGYTF. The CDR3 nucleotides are TGTGCCAGCAGCCAAGTTACAGAAAAACCTAACTATGGCTACACCTTC.

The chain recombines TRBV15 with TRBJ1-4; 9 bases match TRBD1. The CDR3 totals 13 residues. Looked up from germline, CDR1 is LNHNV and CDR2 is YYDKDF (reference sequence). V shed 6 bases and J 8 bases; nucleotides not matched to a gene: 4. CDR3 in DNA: TGTGCCACCAGACAGGGGGCGCAGGAAAAACTGTTTTTT. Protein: CATRQGAQEKLFF.

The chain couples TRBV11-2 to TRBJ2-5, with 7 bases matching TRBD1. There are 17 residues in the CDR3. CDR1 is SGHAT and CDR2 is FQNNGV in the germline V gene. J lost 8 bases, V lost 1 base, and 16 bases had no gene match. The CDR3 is CASSLVGTENFKRTQYF. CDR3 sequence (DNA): TGTGCCAGCAGCTTAGTCGGGACAGAGAATTTCAAGAGAACCCAGTACTTC.

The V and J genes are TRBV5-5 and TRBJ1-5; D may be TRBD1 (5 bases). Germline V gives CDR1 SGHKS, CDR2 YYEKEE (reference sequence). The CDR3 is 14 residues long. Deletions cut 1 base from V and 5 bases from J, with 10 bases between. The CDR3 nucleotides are TGTGCCAGCAGCTTGTTCGGAGGGGATCAGCCCCAGCATTTT. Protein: CASSLFGGDQPQHF.

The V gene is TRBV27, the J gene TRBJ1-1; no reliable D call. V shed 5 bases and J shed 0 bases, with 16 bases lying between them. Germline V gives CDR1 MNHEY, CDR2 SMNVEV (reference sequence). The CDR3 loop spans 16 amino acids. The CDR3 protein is CASSEVGAHMNTEAFF. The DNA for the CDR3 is TGTGCCAGCAGTGAGGTGGGAGCCCATATGAACACTGAAGCTTTCTTT.

The CDR3 reads CASSLDRGQPQHF. Written as DNA, the CDR3 is TGTGCCAGCAGCTTAGATAGGGGTCAGCCCCAGCATTTT. V and J are TRBV11-2 and TRBJ1-5; TRBD1 is a possible D gene (5 bases). In germline, CDR1 is SGHAT, CDR2 FQNNGV. The CDR3 is 13 residues long. V was pared by 0 bases and J by 6 bases, with 6 bases between.

The CDR3 region is CASSYTPRGQETQYF. In DNA, the CDR3 is TGTGCCAGCAGTTACACCCCCAGGGGTCAAGAGACCCAGTACTTC. The rearrangement joins TRBV6-7 to TRBJ2-5; TRBD1 might be the D (6 bases). Being an ORF, TRBV6-7 has a function that is uncertain. V was shortened by 2 bases and J by 2 bases, with 12 bases between the two germline ends. The CDR3 totals 15 residues.

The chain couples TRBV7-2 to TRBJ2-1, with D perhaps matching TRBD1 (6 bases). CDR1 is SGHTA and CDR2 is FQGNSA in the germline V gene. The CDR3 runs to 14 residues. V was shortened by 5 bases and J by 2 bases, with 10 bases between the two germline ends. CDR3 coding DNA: TGTGCCAGCAGCCTCAGACAGGCCTACAATGAGCAGTTCTTC. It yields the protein CASSLRQAYNEQFF. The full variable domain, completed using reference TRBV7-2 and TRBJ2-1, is GAGVSQSPSNKVTEKGKDVELRCDPISGHTALYWYRQSLGQGLEFLIYFQGNSAPDKSGLPSDRFSAERTGGSVSTLTIQRTQQEDSAVYLCASSLRQAYNEQFFGPGTRLTVL.

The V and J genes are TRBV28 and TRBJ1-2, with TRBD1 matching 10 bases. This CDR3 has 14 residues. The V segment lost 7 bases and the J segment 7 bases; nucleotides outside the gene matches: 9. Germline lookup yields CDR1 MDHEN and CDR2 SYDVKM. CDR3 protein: CASTPGQGGGGYTF. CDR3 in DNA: TGTGCCAGCACCCCCGGACAGGGGGGAGGTGGCTACACCTTC.

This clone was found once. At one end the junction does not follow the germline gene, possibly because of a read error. The CDR3 DNA follows: TGTGCCAGCAGCGTAGGACGGGGGGCAGATACGCAGTATTTT. Amino acid sequence: CASSVGRGADTQYF. This rearrangement joins TRBV13 to TRBJ2-3, with 7 bases lining up with TRBD2. The CDR3 covers 14 residues. Germline V gene lookup returns CDR1 PRHDT and CDR2 FYEKMQ (reference sequence).

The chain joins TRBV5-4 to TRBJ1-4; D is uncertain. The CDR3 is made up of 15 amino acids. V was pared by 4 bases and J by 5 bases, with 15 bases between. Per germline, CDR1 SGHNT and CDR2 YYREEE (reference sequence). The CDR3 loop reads CASSRIEDGNEKLFF. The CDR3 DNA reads TGTGCCAGCAGCAGAATCGAGGACGGAAATGAAAAACTGTTTTTT. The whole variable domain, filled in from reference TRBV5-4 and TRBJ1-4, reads ETGVTQSPTHLIKTRGQQVTLRCSSQSGHNTVSWYQQALGQGPQFIFQYYREEENGRGNFPPRFSGLQFPNYSSELNVNALELDDSALYLCASSRIEDGNEKLFFGSGTQLSVL.

CDR3 coding DNA: TGTGCCAGTAGCGACAGGGGCTACGAGCAGTACTTC. Protein: CASSDRGYEQYF. This chain connects TRBV19 to TRBJ2-7; 8 bases align to TRBD1. Germline CDR1 and CDR2: LNHDA and SQIVND (reference sequence). V lost 6 bases to trimming and J lost 3 bases; unmatched junction nucleotides: 1. The CDR3 contains 12 residues. Using reference TRBV19 and TRBJ2-7 for the parts outside the CDR3, the full variable domain is DGGITQSPKYLFRKEGQNVTLSCEQNLNHDAMYWYRQDPGQGLRLIYYSQIVNDFQKGDIAEGYSVSREKKESFPLTVTSAQKNPTAFYLCASSDRGYEQYFGPGTRLTVT.

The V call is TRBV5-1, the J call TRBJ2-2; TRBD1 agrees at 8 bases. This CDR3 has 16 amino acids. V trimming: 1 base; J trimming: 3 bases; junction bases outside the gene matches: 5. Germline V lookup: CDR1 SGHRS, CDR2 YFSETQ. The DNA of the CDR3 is TGCGCCAGCAGCTTGTTGACAGGGGAGGACACCGGGGAGCTGTTTTTT. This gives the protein CASSLLTGEDTGELFF.

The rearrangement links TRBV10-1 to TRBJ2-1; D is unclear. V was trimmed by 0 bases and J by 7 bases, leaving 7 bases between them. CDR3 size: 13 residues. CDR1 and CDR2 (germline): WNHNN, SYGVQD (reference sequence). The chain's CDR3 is CASSESAANEQFF. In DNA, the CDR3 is TGCGCCAGCAGTGAGTCGGCGGCGAATGAGCAGTTCTTC.

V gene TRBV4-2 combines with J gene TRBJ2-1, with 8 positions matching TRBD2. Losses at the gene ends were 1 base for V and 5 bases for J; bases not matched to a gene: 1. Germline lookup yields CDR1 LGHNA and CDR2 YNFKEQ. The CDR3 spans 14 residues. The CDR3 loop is CASSQGTSNNEQFF. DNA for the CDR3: TGTGCCAGCAGCCAAGGGACTAGCAACAATGAGCAGTTCTTC.

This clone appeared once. The CDR3 loop is CASSPGTANTEAFF. The CDR3 nucleotides read TGTGCCAGCAGCCCAGGGACAGCGAACACTGAAGCTTTCTTT. The V call is TRBV7-3, the J call TRBJ1-1; TRBD1 matches 7 bases. The trim removed 5 bases at V and 1 base at J, leaving 4 bases unmatched. The CDR3 is made up of 14 amino acids. The germline V gene has CDR1 SGHTA and CDR2 FQGTGA.

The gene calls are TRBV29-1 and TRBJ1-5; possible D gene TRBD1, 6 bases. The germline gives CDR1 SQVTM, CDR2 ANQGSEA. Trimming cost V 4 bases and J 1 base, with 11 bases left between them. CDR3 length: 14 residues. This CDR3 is CSVAGDRSNQPQHF. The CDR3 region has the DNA TGCAGCGTTGCAGGGGATCGAAGCAATCAGCCCCAGCATTTT.

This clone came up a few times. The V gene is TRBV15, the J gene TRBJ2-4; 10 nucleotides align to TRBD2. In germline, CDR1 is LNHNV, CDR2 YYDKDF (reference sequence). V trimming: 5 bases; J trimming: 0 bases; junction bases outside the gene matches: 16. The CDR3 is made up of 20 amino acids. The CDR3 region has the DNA TGTGCCACCAGCGGAGTAGCGGGAGGTCCCTATAAGGCAGCCAAAAACATTCAGTACTTC. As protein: CATSGVAGGPYKAAKNIQYF.

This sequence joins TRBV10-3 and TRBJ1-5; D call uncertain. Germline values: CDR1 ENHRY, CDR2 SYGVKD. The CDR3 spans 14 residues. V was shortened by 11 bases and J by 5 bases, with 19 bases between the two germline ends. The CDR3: CASTGEVGDQPQHF. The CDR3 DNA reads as TGTGCCTCAACGGGAGAGGTCGGCGATCAGCCCCAGCATTTT.

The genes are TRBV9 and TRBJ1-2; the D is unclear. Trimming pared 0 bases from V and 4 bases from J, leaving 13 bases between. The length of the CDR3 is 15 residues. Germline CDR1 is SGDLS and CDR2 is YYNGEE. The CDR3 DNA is TGTGCCAGCAGCGTAGATCTGACGGGTGCCTATGGCTACACCTTC. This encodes CASSVDLTGAYGYTF.

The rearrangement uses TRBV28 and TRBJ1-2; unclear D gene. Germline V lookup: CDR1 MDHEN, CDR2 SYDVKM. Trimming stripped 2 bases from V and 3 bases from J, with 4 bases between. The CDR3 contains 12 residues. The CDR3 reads CASSLGDYGYTF. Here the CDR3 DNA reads TGTGCCAGCAGTTTAGGAGACTATGGCTACACCTTC.

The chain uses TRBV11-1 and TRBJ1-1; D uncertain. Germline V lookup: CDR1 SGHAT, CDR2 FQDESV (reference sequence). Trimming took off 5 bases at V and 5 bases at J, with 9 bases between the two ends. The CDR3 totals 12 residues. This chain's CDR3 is CASSPSWTEAFF. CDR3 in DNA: TGTGCCAGCAGCCCCAGTTGGACTGAAGCTTTCTTT.

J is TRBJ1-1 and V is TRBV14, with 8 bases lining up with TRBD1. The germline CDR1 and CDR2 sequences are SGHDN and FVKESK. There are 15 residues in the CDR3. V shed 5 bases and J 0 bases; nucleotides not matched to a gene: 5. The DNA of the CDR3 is TGTGCCAGCAGCGAGGGACAGGTCATGAACACTGAAGCTTTCTTT. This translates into CASSEGQVMNTEAFF.